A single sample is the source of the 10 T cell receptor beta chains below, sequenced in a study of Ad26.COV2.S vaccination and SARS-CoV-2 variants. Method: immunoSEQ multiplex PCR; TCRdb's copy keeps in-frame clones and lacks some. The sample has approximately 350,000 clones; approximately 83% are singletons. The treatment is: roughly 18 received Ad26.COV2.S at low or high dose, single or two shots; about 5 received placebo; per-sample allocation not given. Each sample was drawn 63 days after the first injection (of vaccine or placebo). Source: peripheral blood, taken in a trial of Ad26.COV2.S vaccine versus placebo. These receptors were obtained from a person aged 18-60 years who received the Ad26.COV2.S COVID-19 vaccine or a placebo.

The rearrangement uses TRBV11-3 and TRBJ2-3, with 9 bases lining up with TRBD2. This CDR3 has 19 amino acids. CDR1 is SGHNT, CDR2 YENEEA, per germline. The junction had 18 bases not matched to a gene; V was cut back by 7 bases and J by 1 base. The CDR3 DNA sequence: TGTGCCAGCACCGCTTATCTCGGTCGAGCGGGAGGCGGCACAGATACGCAGTATTTT. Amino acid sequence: CASTAYLGRAGGGTDTQYF.

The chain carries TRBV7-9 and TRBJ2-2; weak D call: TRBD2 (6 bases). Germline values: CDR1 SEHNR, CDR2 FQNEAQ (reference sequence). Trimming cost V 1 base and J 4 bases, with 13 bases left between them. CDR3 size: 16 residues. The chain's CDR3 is CASSLVLRGATGELFF. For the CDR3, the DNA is TGTGCCAGCAGCTTAGTTCTCCGCGGGGCCACCGGGGAGCTGTTTTTT.

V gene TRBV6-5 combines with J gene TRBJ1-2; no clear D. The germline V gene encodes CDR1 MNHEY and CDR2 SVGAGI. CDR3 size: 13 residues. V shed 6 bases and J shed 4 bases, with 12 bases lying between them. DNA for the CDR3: TGTGCCAGCAGAGGTCAAGGAGTCTATGGCTACACCTTC. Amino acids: CASRGQGVYGYTF.

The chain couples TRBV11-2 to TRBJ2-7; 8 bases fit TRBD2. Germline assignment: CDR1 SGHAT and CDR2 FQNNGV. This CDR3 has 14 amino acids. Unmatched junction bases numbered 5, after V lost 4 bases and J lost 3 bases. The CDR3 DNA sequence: TGTGCCAGCAGCTCTTTAGCGGGGAACTACGAGCAGTACTTC. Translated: CASSSLAGNYEQYF. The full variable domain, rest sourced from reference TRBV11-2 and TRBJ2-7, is EAGVAQSPRYKIIEKRQSVAFWCNPISGHATLYWYQQILGQGPKLLIQFQNNGVVDDSQLPKDRFSAERLKGVDSTLKIQPAKLEDSAVYLCASSSLAGNYEQYFGPGTRLTVT.

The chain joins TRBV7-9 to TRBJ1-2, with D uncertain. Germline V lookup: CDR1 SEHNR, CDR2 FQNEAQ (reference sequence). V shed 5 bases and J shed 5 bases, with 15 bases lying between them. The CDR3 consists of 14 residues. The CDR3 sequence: CASSPGPPGYGYTF. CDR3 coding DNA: TGTGCCAGCAGCCCGGGCCCGCCGGGTTATGGCTACACCTTC.

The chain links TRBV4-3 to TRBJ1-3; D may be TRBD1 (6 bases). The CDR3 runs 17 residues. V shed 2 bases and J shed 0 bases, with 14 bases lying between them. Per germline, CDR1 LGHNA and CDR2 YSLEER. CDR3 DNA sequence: TGCGCCAGCAGCCAAAGTACAGGGACTTCCTCTGGAAACACCATATATTTT. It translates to CASSQSTGTSSGNTIYF.

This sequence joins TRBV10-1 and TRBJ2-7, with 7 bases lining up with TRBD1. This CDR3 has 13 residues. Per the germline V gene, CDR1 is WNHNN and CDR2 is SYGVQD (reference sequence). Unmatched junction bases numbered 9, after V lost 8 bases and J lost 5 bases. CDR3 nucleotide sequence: TGCGCCAGCCCGTGGGCCGGACAGGACGAGCAGTACTTC. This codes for CASPWAGQDEQYF.

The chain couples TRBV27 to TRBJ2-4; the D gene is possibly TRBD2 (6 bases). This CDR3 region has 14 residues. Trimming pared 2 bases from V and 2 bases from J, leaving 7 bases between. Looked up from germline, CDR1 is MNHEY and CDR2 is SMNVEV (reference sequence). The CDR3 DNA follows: TGTGCCAGCAGTTTAGGGGGGACCAAAAACATTCAGTACTTC. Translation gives CASSLGGTKNIQYF.

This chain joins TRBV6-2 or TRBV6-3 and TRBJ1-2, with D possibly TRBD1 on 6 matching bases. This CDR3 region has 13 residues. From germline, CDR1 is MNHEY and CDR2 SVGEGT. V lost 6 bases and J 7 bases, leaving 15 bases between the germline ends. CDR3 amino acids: CASSRRGGVGYTF. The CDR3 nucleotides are TGTGCCAGCAGCCGCAGAGGGGGAGTTGGCTACACCTTC.

The DNA of the CDR3 is TGCGCCAGCAGCTTGGTGGCAGGGGATGGCTACACCTTC. Amino acids: CASSLVAGDGYTF. The chain employs TRBV5-1 and TRBJ1-2; maybe TRBD1 (6 bases). V was shortened by 0 bases and J by 6 bases, with 9 bases between the two germline ends. The V gene's germline CDR1 is SGHRS and CDR2 YFSETQ. The CDR3 sequence is 13 residues long.